This entry lists 3 T cell receptor beta chains sequenced from one sample in a study of shared clonotypes between healthy human individuals. Sequencing used immunoSEQ multiplex PCR; TCRdb keeps in-frame clones, though not all of them. The repertoire holds about 1 million clones, with more than 60% as singletons. The sample comprised memory CD4+ T cells sorted from blood. Subset noted: CD45RA-negative fraction. The receptors derive from a man aged 18 to 29 in good health.

The rearrangement joins TRBV30 to TRBJ1-3; D unresolved. The V and J ends lost 5 bases and 1 base respectively, with 3 bases between them. The CDR3 runs to 11 residues. Germline lookup yields CDR1 GTSNPN and CDR2 SVGIG (reference sequence). CDR3 loop: CAWESGNTIYF. In DNA form, the CDR3 reads TGTGCCTGGGAGTCTGGAAACACCATATATTTT.

The chain is built from TRBV5-5 and TRBJ2-7; 9 positions match TRBD2. The germline CDR1 and CDR2 sequences are SGHKS and YYEKEE (reference sequence). Unmatched junction bases numbered 19, after V lost 4 bases and J lost 5 bases. CDR3 length equals 18 residues. CDR3 bases: TGTGCCAGCAGCCCCATCACTAGCGGGTTCGGAGTAAACAACGAGCAGTACTTC. Amino acid sequence: CASSPITSGFGVNNEQYF.

J is TRBJ1-1 and V is TRBV18, with 7 bases fitting TRBD1. This CDR3 has 13 amino acids. Trimming cost V 6 bases and J 1 base; bases outside gene matches: 2. Germline-derived CDR1 and CDR2 are KGHSH and LQKENI. The CDR3 coding sequence is TGTGCCAGCTCCACAGGGGCGAACACTGAAGCTTTCTTT. Translating it yields CASSTGANTEAFF.